A selection of T cell receptor beta chains follows, all from one sample in a study of blood T cell repertoires in COVID-19. Data came from immunoSEQ multiplex PCR; TCRdb stores just in-frame clones and leaves some out. The sample records roughly 30,000 clones, roughly 90% being singletons. Sequencing was done on a sample of peripheral blood. Every receptor here comes from a human donor in a cohort sampled during active COVID-19. Each CDR3 is given with its conserved first and last residue. D genes are given only for firm matches. For some rows the clone size is stated as once, few or many, or as a class when expanded; others skip it.

J: TRBJ1-3
length: 16
size: once
V: TRBV27
D: TRBD1
DNA: TGTGCCAGCAGTAGAGGGGCAGGGGGACGAGGGAACACCATATATTTT
CDR3: CASSRGAGGRGNTIYF

J: TRBJ2-7
length: 14
size: .
V: TRBV9
D: .
DNA: TGTGCCAGCAGCGTAGGGCCCGATGCCTACGAGCAGTACTTC
CDR3: CASSVGPDAYEQYF

J: TRBJ2-7
length: 14
size: .
V: TRBV5-1
D: TRBD2
DNA: TGCGCCAGCAGCTTGAGCGGGACCCACCCCGAGCAGTACTTC
CDR3: CASSLSGTHPEQYF

J: TRBJ1-2
length: 16
size: .
V: TRBV23-1
D: TRBD1
DNA: TGCGCCAGCAGTACCGCGCGACAGGGGGATCCCTATGGCTACACCTTC
CDR3: CASSTARQGDPYGYTF

J: TRBJ2-2
length: 16
size: .
V: TRBV11-2
D: TRBD2
DNA: TGTGCCAGCAGCCTCCGGGGGGGGACTTACACCGGGGAGCTGTTTTTT
CDR3: CASSLRGGTYTGELFF

J: TRBJ2-7
length: 16
size: .
V: TRBV25-1
D: .
DNA: TGTGCCAGCAGTCCACGGACTGAATCAAGCTCCTACGAGCAGTACTTC
CDR3: CASSPRTESSSYEQYF

J: TRBJ1-2
length: 15
size: .
V: TRBV5-1
D: .
DNA: TGCGCCAGCAGTCCGGACAGTAGTAATTGGTATGGCTACACCTTC
CDR3: CASSPDSSNWYGYTF

J: TRBJ2-7
length: 15
size: .
V: TRBV18
D: .
DNA: TGTGCCAGCTCACCAGGCCTAGCGCTTACCTACGAGCAGTACTTC
CDR3: CASSPGLALTYEQYF

J: TRBJ2-3
length: 15
size: .
V: TRBV19
D: TRBD1
DNA: TGTGCCAGTAGTCTCAAGACAGGGTGGGGAGATACGCAGTATTTT
CDR3: CASSLKTGWGDTQYF

J: TRBJ2-1
length: 16
size: once
V: TRBV3-1/TRBV3-2
D: .
DNA: TGTGCCAGCAGCCAAGATAGGGGGGGGGCCTACAATGAGCAGTTCTTC
CDR3: CASSQDRGGAYNEQFF

J: TRBJ2-1
length: 14
size: .
V: TRBV24-1
D: .
DNA: TGTGCCACCAGTGCCTCGCGGGGACCGCTCGAGCAGTTCTTC
CDR3: CATSASRGPLEQFF

J: TRBJ1-5
length: 10
size: .
V: TRBV12-5
D: TRBD1
DNA: TGTGCGGAGGGGGCTCAGCCCCAGCATTTT
CDR3: CAEGAQPQHF

J: TRBJ2-7
length: 16
size: .
V: TRBV4-1
D: TRBD2
DNA: TGCGCCAGCAGCCGACAGAGACTAGCGGGGGGCCACGAGCAGTACTTC
CDR3: CASSRQRLAGGHEQYF

J: TRBJ1-1
length: 15
size: .
V: TRBV4-1
D: .
DNA: TGCGCCAGCAGCCCAAGACAGGTCGATGGCACTGAAGCTTTCTTT
CDR3: CASSPRQVDGTEAFF

J: TRBJ1-1
length: 15
size: .
V: TRBV4-3
D: TRBD1
DNA: TGCGCCAGCAGCCAAGATAAGGGGGCTTACCGTGAAGCTTTCTTT
CDR3: CASSQDKGAYREAFF

J: TRBJ1-2
length: 14
size: .
V: TRBV10-3
D: .
DNA: TGTGCCATCAGTGAGAATATGGGCACCTATGGCTACACCTTC
CDR3: CAISENMGTYGYTF

J: TRBJ2-7
length: 14
size: .
V: TRBV18
D: .
DNA: TGTGCCAGCTCACCCGGTCGGGTCACCTACGAGCAGTACTTC
CDR3: CASSPGRVTYEQYF

J: TRBJ1-1
length: 15
size: few
V: TRBV5-5
D: .
DNA: TGTGCCAGCAGCTTGTTACTCAGGGGCGACACTGAAGCTTTCTTT
CDR3: CASSLLLRGDTEAFF

J: TRBJ2-3
length: 16
size: .
V: TRBV7-6
D: TRBD2
DNA: TGTGCCAGCAGCTTAGTTACAGCGGGGGGCACAGATACGCAGTATTTT
CDR3: CASSLVTAGGTDTQYF

J: TRBJ2-1
length: 13
size: .
V: TRBV19
D: TRBD2
DNA: TGTGCCAGAACGATAAGCGGGGGCTATGAGCAGTTCTTC
CDR3: CARTISGGYEQFF

J: TRBJ1-5
length: 15
size: few
V: TRBV6-5
D: .
DNA: TGTGCCAGCAGTTACTCTCCGGGGTATAATCAGCCCCAGCATTTT
CDR3: CASSYSPGYNQPQHF

J: TRBJ2-1
length: 12
size: .
V: TRBV5-4
D: TRBD1
DNA: TGTGCCAGCAGCTGGGACAGCAATGAGCAGTTCTTC
CDR3: CASSWDSNEQFF

J: TRBJ1-5
length: 15
size: .
V: TRBV19
D: TRBD1
DNA: TGTGCCAGTAATACCGGGACAGGGTCCAATCAGCCCCAGCATTTT
CDR3: CASNTGTGSNQPQHF

J: TRBJ1-1
length: 15
size: .
V: TRBV7-2
D: .
DNA: TGTGCCAGCAGCTTAGTGGGGGCCATGAACACTGAAGCTTTCTTT
CDR3: CASSLVGAMNTEAFF

J: TRBJ1-2
length: 13
size: once
V: TRBV11-2
D: .
DNA: TGTGCCAGCAGCTTTATTCAGGGTCAGGGCTACACCTTC
CDR3: CASSFIQGQGYTF

J: TRBJ2-3
length: 14
size: .
V: TRBV19
D: TRBD2
DNA: TGTGCCAGTAGCCTAGCGGGGGGCACAGATACGCAGTATTTT
CDR3: CASSLAGGTDTQYF

J: TRBJ2-5
length: 15
size: .
V: TRBV15
D: TRBD2
DNA: TGTGCCACCAGCCCGACTAGCGGGGGTTTTGAGACCCAGTACTTC
CDR3: CATSPTSGGFETQYF

J: TRBJ2-7
length: 14
size: .
V: TRBV7-9
D: TRBD1
DNA: TGTGCCAGCAGCTTAACAGGGGGGTCCTACGAGCAGTACTTC
CDR3: CASSLTGGSYEQYF

J: TRBJ2-1
length: 15
size: .
V: TRBV2
D: TRBD1
DNA: TGTGCCAGCAGCTACGGGACAGGGGTCTACAATGAGCAGTTCTTC
CDR3: CASSYGTGVYNEQFF

J: TRBJ2-3
length: 14
size: .
V: TRBV5-6
D: TRBD2
DNA: TGTGCCAGCAGCTGGGCGGGGGGCACAGATACGCAGTATTTT
CDR3: CASSWAGGTDTQYF

J: TRBJ1-1
length: 15
size: .
V: TRBV7-9
D: .
DNA: TGTGCCAGCAGCCCCAAAGAGAGATTGAACACTGAAGCTTTCTTT
CDR3: CASSPKERLNTEAFF

J: TRBJ2-2
length: 14
size: .
V: TRBV3-1/TRBV3-2
D: .
DNA: TGTGCCAGCAGCCAATTTAGGGGCACCGGGGAGCTGTTTTTT
CDR3: CASSQFRGTGELFF

J: TRBJ2-3
length: 16
size: .
V: TRBV11-2
D: .
DNA: TGTGCCAGCAGCTCCACCGGCCAGGCCAGCACAGATACGCAGTATTTT
CDR3: CASSSTGQASTDTQYF

J: TRBJ2-3
length: 15
size: .
V: TRBV5-4
D: TRBD1
DNA: TGTGCCAGCAGCAAGCCGGGACAGGGTACAGATACGCAGTATTTT
CDR3: CASSKPGQGTDTQYF

J: TRBJ1-5
length: 15
size: few
V: TRBV30
D: TRBD1
DNA: TGTGCCTGGAGTAGGGGGCTAACATTTAGTCAGCCCCAGCATTTT
CDR3: CAWSRGLTFSQPQHF

J: TRBJ2-7
length: 15
size: .
V: TRBV13
D: .
DNA: TGTGCCAGCAGCTTAGACGGCGGGGGCAAATACGAGCAGTACTTC
CDR3: CASSLDGGGKYEQYF